One and the same sample provided the 9 T cell receptor beta chains below, sequenced in a study of blood T cell repertoires in COVID-19. Produced via immunoSEQ multiplex PCR; TCRdb's table is partial and in-frame only. The sample consists of 200,000 or so clones, 81% of them appearing once. The sequenced sample was peripheral blood. The receptors originated from an elderly woman with COVID-19, enrolled during active disease.

This clone was counted once. The V gene is TRBV9, the J gene TRBJ2-2; D remains ambiguous. Germline V gene lookup returns CDR1 SGDLS and CDR2 YYNGEE. This CDR3 spans 13 amino acids. The V end was cut by 2 bases, the J end by 5 bases, with 7 bases between. CDR3 sequence: CASSVRVTGELFF. CDR3 in DNA: TGTGCCAGCAGCGTGAGAGTGACCGGGGAGCTGTTTTTT.

The V call is TRBV24-1, the J call TRBJ2-7, with D possibly TRBD1 on 5 matching bases. The CDR3 sequence is 14 residues long. Germline V gives CDR1 KGHDR, CDR2 SFDVKD. Trimming took 4 bases from V and 2 from J, leaving 11 bases between them. This CDR3 is CATSDSDRPYEQYF. CDR3 DNA sequence: TGTGCCACCAGTGACTCCGACAGACCCTACGAGCAGTACTTC.

The V call is TRBV9, the J call TRBJ2-1, with TRBD2 identical over 11 bases. In germline, CDR1 is SGDLS, CDR2 YYNGEE. The length of the CDR3 is 17 residues. After removal of 3 bases from V and 0 bases from J, the junction contained 5 bases not matched to a gene. CDR3 in DNA: TGTGCCAGCAGCGCTAGCGGGAGGCTGAGCTCCTACAATGAGCAGTTCTTC. The encoded protein is CASSASGRLSSYNEQFF.

The V gene is TRBV6-5, the J gene TRBJ2-7; D not resolved. Trimming cost V 5 bases and J 0 bases, with 11 bases left between them. CDR1 and CDR2 (germline): MNHEY, SVGAGI. CDR3 length: 14 amino acids. The CDR3 DNA is TGTGCCAGCAGTCCCCTTCTCTTCTCCTACGAGCAGTACTTC. Residues: CASSPLLFSYEQYF.

The rearrangement joins TRBV5-1 to TRBJ2-1, with TRBD2 identical over 12 bases. The CDR3 sequence is 14 residues long. Trimming removed 4 bases from V and 4 bases from J; junction bases left unmatched: 0. Germline-derived CDR1 and CDR2 are SGHRS and YFSETQ. In DNA, the CDR3 is TGCGCCAGCAGCACTAGCGGGAGGTACAATGAGCAGTTCTTC. Translating gives CASSTSGRYNEQFF.

The genes are TRBV19 and TRBJ2-7; D might be TRBD1 (5 bases). The CDR3 covers 13 residues. Germline values: CDR1 LNHDA, CDR2 SQIVND (reference sequence). V was trimmed by 2 bases and J by 5 bases, leaving 10 bases between them. CDR3 DNA sequence: TGTGCCAGTAGTATATCCAGGGTTCACGAGCAGTACTTC. Translating gives CASSISRVHEQYF. Variable domain in full (rest from reference TRBV19 and TRBJ2-7): DGGITQSPKYLFRKEGQNVTLSCEQNLNHDAMYWYRQDPGQGLRLIYYSQIVNDFQKGDIAEGYSVSREKKESFPLTVTSAQKNPTAFYLCASSISRVHEQYFGPGTRLTVT.

This clone appeared once. The chain is built from TRBV27 and TRBJ2-5; 8 bases align to TRBD1. The CDR3 covers 14 residues. From germline, CDR1 is MNHEY and CDR2 SMNVEV (reference sequence). J was trimmed by 7 bases and V by 4 bases; bases with no gene match: 8. The CDR3 region has the DNA TGTGCCAGCAGTTATCAGGGGGCCATTGGGACCCAGTACTTC. It codes for CASSYQGAIGTQYF.

V and J are TRBV5-5 and TRBJ1-6; 8 bases fit TRBD1. Germline lookup yields CDR1 SGHKS and CDR2 YYEKEE (reference sequence). Losses at the gene ends were 2 bases for V and 14 bases for J; bases not matched to a gene: 9. The CDR3 length is 14 residues. CDR3 loop: CASSFGQGQGALHF. CDR3 nucleotides: TGTGCCAGCAGCTTCGGACAGGGTCAAGGGGCCCTCCACTTT.

The chain joins TRBV19 to TRBJ1-2, with D possibly matching TRBD1 (6 bases). The CDR3 sequence is 16 residues long. The V end was cut by 5 bases, the J end by 3 bases, with 19 bases between. Germline-derived CDR1 and CDR2 are LNHDA and SQIVND (reference sequence). The CDR3 region is CASSVQQGSFYYGYTF. DNA of the CDR3: TGTGCCAGTAGTGTGCAACAGGGAAGCTTCTACTATGGCTACACCTTC.